This T cell receptor (beta chain) was obtained from a study of CD8 T cells in Susac syndrome (dated 2019 in TCRdb). About the full investigation: Of the Susac syndrome patients who were sequenced, more than 5 had clinically active disease and roughly 8 were in clinical remission. Susac syndrome patients were therapy-naive, on corticosteroids (some also receiving IVIg), or on IVIg alone at blood withdrawal. The study used repertoire sequencing to test whether antigen drove CD8+ T cell activation and differentiation in Susac syndrome. The clonality of the CD8+ T cell repertoire was compared across approximately 12 healthy donors, some 14 Susac syndrome patients and around 16 multiple sclerosis patients. General conclusions and limits of the study: The TCR sequencing and HLA analysis was acknowledged to have included a relatively small number of individuals. Susac syndrome CD8+ repertoires showed clonal expansion, highest in CD8+ TEMRA cells and greater in clinically active than remitting patients. Some 15 Susac-specific public clones were identified in the total CD8+ repertoire, and several Susac-specific public clones were identified in the CD8+ TEMRA repertoire.

RNA was extracted using the RNeasy kit, and roughly 0.45 to 1 ug of the RNA was reverse transcribed with random hexamers. The immunoSEQ multiplex PCR assay, which covers 54 Vbeta and 13 Jbeta segments, was used to amplify TCR beta CDR3 regions. PCR amplification bias was corrected using a synthetic template baseline for primer optimization and computational correction. As for how the authors treated the data: Reads were annotated to V, D and J genes according to IMGT and were analyzed with immunoSEQ Analyzer, with only productive sequences retained. To calculate clonality, Shannon entropy was normalized by log2 of the number of productive unique sequences and then subtracted from one. For each patient and control, public and private clones were evaluated among the 100 most prevalent clones. A clone was defined as Susac-specific if it was absent from the healthy and MS cohorts, from approximately 980 published viral clones and from other ImmuneACCESS disease sequences. TCRdb applied fastp at Q25 and MiXCR to the public reads, then kept only in-frame beta chains. A single entry per CDR3 protein holds the most common genes and DNA from its merged rows. TCRdb, rather than the study authors, made the V and J calls. This sample comprises 150,000 to 200,000 distinct CDR3 sequences, 85% to 95% of them detected only once. The ten most abundant clones make up around 0.16% of the sample.

On this clonotype itself: Its antigen is unknown. Base qualities were left out, and no much larger clone turns up one base away.

The germline V gene (reference sequence) provides CDR1 LGHDT and CDR2 YNNKEL. The CDR3 runs 14 residues from the cysteine to the phenylalanine. CDR3 DNA is the only sequence kept; it has 42 bases, read in frame from the first base. V and J are truncated by 2 bases and 6 bases respectively, leaving an intervening sequence of 13 bases. Peripheral blood CD8+ and CD4+ T cells from healthy donors, Susac syndrome patients and multiple sclerosis patients were profiled by high-throughput TCR beta sequencing. The Susac syndrome patients fulfilled recently defined diagnostic criteria for definite or probable disease. Bulk CD8+ and CD4+ T cells were purified magnetically by negative isolation, whereas CD8+ TEMRA cells were enriched by FACS. Blood was collected in EDTA tubes and processed within 24 hours, with PBMCs isolated through density gradient centrifugation. PBMCs intended for TCR sequencing were cryopreserved in liquid nitrogen and were subsequently thawed in a 37 degrees C water bath. Purity of sorted or isolated CD4+, CD8+ and CD8+ TEMRA cells was at least 90%.

Sequenced sample: CD8+ T cells from PBMCs. The chain was built from TRBV3-1 and TRBJ1-1; possibly the D gene is TRBD1, per 5 matching bases. The receptor's source is a human donor with Susac syndrome. The CDR3 in this case is CASSQQGSSAEAFF. DNA sequence: TGTGCCAGCAGCCAACAGGGTTCTTCTGCTGAAGCTTTCTTT.